These 10 T cell receptor beta chains were sequenced from one sample in a study of T cells in Graves' hyperthyroidism and ophthalmopathy. What was amplified from RNA transcripts were TCR beta CDR3 regions. The primer set for the first-round RT-PCR of the TCR CDR3 was HTBI. TCRdb processed the multiplex PCR reads anew with MiXCR; each CDR3 protein has one entry. The sample has more than 500,000 distinct CDR3 sequences; under 20% are singletons. The sequencing sample was made of blood. The receptors shown here come from a woman younger than 45 with Graves' hyperthyroidism.

In its sample, this clonotype was seen many times. The V call is TRBV7-2, the J call TRBJ1-4; D perhaps matches TRBD1 (6 bases). The V gene lost 5 bases and the J gene lost 6 bases, with 13 bases spanning the gap. The CDR3 is 14 residues long. Germline V gives CDR1 SGHTA, CDR2 FQGNSA. The CDR3 DNA sequence: TGTGCCAGCAGCCCCCGGGCAGGGGATGAAAAACTGTTTTTT. It encodes CASSPRAGDEKLFF.

This clonotype was counted many times. The J gene is TRBJ2-1, the V gene TRBV28, with D tentatively TRBD1 or TRBD2 (6 bases each). The CDR3 sequence is 17 residues long. V was cut by 1 base and J by 8 bases, with 21 bases left in between. CDR1 and CDR2 (germline): MDHEN, SYDVKM. The CDR3 coding sequence is TGTGCCAGCAGTTTATCGTGGGGGCGCGGGAAATTGGATGAGCAGTTCTTC. Its translation is CASSLSWGRGKLDEQFF.

This clonotype was picked up many times. This sequence joins TRBV29-1 and TRBJ2-1; 7 positions match TRBD2. V lost 3 bases to trimming and J lost 0 bases; unmatched junction nucleotides: 8. The CDR3 is made up of 16 amino acids. The germline V gene encodes CDR1 SQVTM and CDR2 ANQGSEA. Here the CDR3 DNA reads TGCAGCGTTGACCTACTAGCGTACGGCTCCTACAATGAGCAGTTCTTC. The encoded protein is CSVDLLAYGSYNEQFF.

As concerns this clonotype: A much larger clone differs by one base, so this may be a read error. The chain is built from TRBV7-2 and TRBJ2-1; no firm D call. This CDR3 has 15 residues. CDR1 is SGHTA, CDR2 FQGNSA, per germline. V dropped 2 bases and J dropped 5 bases, with 13 bases sitting between them. CDR3 residues: CASSLRAGGHNEQFF. The CDR3, as DNA: TGTGCCAGCAGCTTACGAGCTGGCGGCCACAATGAGCAGTTCTTC.

The J gene is TRBJ2-5, the V gene TRBV28, with D perhaps TRBD2 (5 bases). The CDR3 has 14 residues. Germline-derived CDR1 and CDR2 are MDHEN and SYDVKM. V was pared by 9 bases and J by 6 bases, with 20 bases between. The DNA for the CDR3 is TGTGCCAGTAGTCCCTCAATGGGAGCGAAGACCCAGTACTTC. Protein product: CASSPSMGAKTQYF.

There are many counts of this clonotype. This chain joins TRBV7-2 and TRBJ1-5; D unresolved. Germline-derived CDR1 and CDR2 are SGHTA and FQGNSA. CDR3 size: 16 residues. V was pared by 3 bases and J by 2 bases, with 14 bases between. The CDR3 here is CASSLYVGGGNQPQHF. The CDR3 DNA reads as TGTGCCAGCAGCTTGTACGTGGGCGGGGGCAATCAGCCCCAGCATTTT.

The chain is built from TRBV4-3 and TRBJ1-1; tentative D call: TRBD1 (5 bases). Trimming left V 1 base short and J 6 bases short, with 15 bases between. Germline CDR1 and CDR2: LGHNA and YSLEER. The CDR3 is 15 residues long. The CDR3 spells CASSQVGVGYAEAFF. The CDR3 DNA is TGCGCCAGCAGCCAAGTGGGGGTCGGGTACGCTGAAGCTTTCTTT.

This clonotype turned up a few times. The V gene is TRBV10-3, the J gene TRBJ2-6, with D possibly matching TRBD2 (6 bases). V was pared by 7 bases and J by 2 bases, with 12 bases between. Germline CDR1 and CDR2: ENHRY and SYGVKD. The CDR3 runs 15 residues. The CDR3 nucleotides are TGTGCCATCACCGGCGGGGTCCCTGGGGCCAACGTCCTGACTTTC. Protein product: CAITGGVPGANVLTF.

The table lists this clonotype with many counts. The chain employs TRBV6-1 and TRBJ2-1, with 8 positions matching TRBD1. V lost 7 bases to trimming and J lost 0 bases; unmatched junction nucleotides: 11. The length of the CDR3 is 17 residues. Germline CDR1 reads MNHNS; CDR2 reads SASEGT. CDR3 DNA sequence: TGTGCCAGCAAACGACAGGGGTATGGGGGCTCCTACAATGAGCAGTTCTTC. Its protein product is CASKRQGYGGSYNEQFF.

The chain uses TRBV19 and TRBJ2-6, with D perhaps TRBD1 or TRBD2 (5 bases each). CDR3 length equals 16 residues. Deletions cut 6 bases from V and 2 bases from J, with 14 bases between. The germline V gene encodes CDR1 LNHDA and CDR2 SQIVND (reference sequence). The CDR3 DNA reads TGTGCCAGTAGGAGCCATCGGGGACCTGGGGCCAACGTCCTGACTTTC. It translates to CASRSHRGPGANVLTF.